These T cell receptor beta chains were read from a single sample in a study of T-cell memory formation after mild COVID-19. TCRdb recomputed calls from the 5' RACE reads with MiXCR, one row per CDR3 protein. The table records roughly 100,000 distinct CDR3 sequences, around 11% of them present only once. The source material was PBMCs or a T cell subset sorted from them (not recorded which). These receptors were obtained from an adult woman who had mild COVID-19 (a few samples of this study predate the infection). Cell type and time point are not known. CDR3s include the opening cysteine and the closing phenylalanine or tryptophan. D genes are given only for firm matches. Size values are once, few and many counts, or a class for expanded clones, and some rows have none.

CDR3nt: TGCGCCAGCGCTAACTCAATGGAGCCATGGGCCTACGAGCAGTACTTC; CDR3aa: CASANSMEPWAYEQYF; v_gene: TRBV5-1; abundance: few; d_gene: NA; j_gene: TRBJ2-7
CDR3nt: TGTGCCAGCAGCCCAGCCATGAACACTGAAGCTTTCTTT; CDR3aa: CASSPAMNTEAFF; v_gene: TRBV7-6; abundance: NA; d_gene: NA; j_gene: TRBJ1-1
CDR3nt: TGTGCCAGCACTAGATGGGTCGATGAGCAGTTCTTC; CDR3aa: CASTRWVDEQFF; v_gene: TRBV7-9; abundance: few; d_gene: NA; j_gene: TRBJ2-1
CDR3nt: TGTGCCAGCACCCCTACCGTTGGGACCTTATCCTACGAGCAGTACTTC; CDR3aa: CASTPTVGTLSYEQYF; v_gene: TRBV27; abundance: few; d_gene: NA; j_gene: TRBJ2-7
CDR3nt: TGCAGCGTTGAGGGACAGGGGGGTTACAATGAGCAGTTCTTC; CDR3aa: CSVEGQGGYNEQFF; v_gene: TRBV29-1; abundance: many; d_gene: TRBD1; j_gene: TRBJ2-1
CDR3nt: TGTGCCAGCAGCGCAACTGGCCTCGGGCCTTACAATGAGCAGTTCTTC; CDR3aa: CASSATGLGPYNEQFF; v_gene: TRBV3-1; abundance: NA; d_gene: NA; j_gene: TRBJ2-1
CDR3nt: TGCGCCAGCAGCCAAGGGTCCAGGGGAACCTACAATGAGCAGTTCTTC; CDR3aa: CASSQGSRGTYNEQFF; v_gene: TRBV4-3; abundance: few; d_gene: NA; j_gene: TRBJ2-1
CDR3nt: TGTGCCAGCAGCTTAATAGCGGGGTATGACAATGAGCAGTTCTTC; CDR3aa: CASSLIAGYDNEQFF; v_gene: TRBV7-3; abundance: few; d_gene: TRBD2; j_gene: TRBJ2-1
CDR3nt: TGTGCCACCAGCAGAGGAGAGGTTGGGCCCCTCGGCTACACCTTC; CDR3aa: CATSRGEVGPLGYTF; v_gene: TRBV15; abundance: NA; d_gene: NA; j_gene: TRBJ1-2
CDR3nt: TGTGCCACCCGTAGGATCACTAATGAAAAACTGTTTTTT; CDR3aa: CATRRITNEKLFF; v_gene: TRBV15; abundance: NA; d_gene: NA; j_gene: TRBJ1-4
CDR3nt: TGTGCCACCAGTACTACCGGCACCGCGGCCTATGGCTACACCTTC; CDR3aa: CATSTTGTAAYGYTF; v_gene: TRBV24-1; abundance: medium-sized; d_gene: NA; j_gene: TRBJ1-2
CDR3nt: TGTGCCAGCAGCGCCCAGGGGGGCCCGAGCTCCTACGAGCAGTACTTC; CDR3aa: CASSAQGGPSSYEQYF; v_gene: TRBV13; abundance: few; d_gene: NA; j_gene: TRBJ2-7
CDR3nt: TGTGCCAGCGAGACAGGGGTTAACACCGGGGAGCTGTTTTTT; CDR3aa: CASETGVNTGELFF; v_gene: TRBV25-1; abundance: NA; d_gene: TRBD1; j_gene: TRBJ2-2
CDR3nt: TGTGCCAGCAGTTCAGTAGCAGGGGCCAACGTCCTGACTTTC; CDR3aa: CASSSVAGANVLTF; v_gene: TRBV6-1; abundance: NA; d_gene: NA; j_gene: TRBJ2-6
CDR3nt: TGTGCCAGCAGCTTCGAGGGCTACGAGCAGTACTTC; CDR3aa: CASSFEGYEQYF; v_gene: TRBV7-6; abundance: many; d_gene: NA; j_gene: TRBJ2-7
CDR3nt: TGTGCCAGCAGCTTAACTCCCAGTGAGACCCAGTACTTC; CDR3aa: CASSLTPSETQYF; v_gene: TRBV7-9; abundance: NA; d_gene: NA; j_gene: TRBJ2-5
CDR3nt: TGTGCCAGCAGCCCCCCTCTAGCGGGAGGCCTAAGGTCCTACAATGAGCAGTTCTTC; CDR3aa: CASSPPLAGGLRSYNEQFF; v_gene: TRBV12-3/TRBV12-4; abundance: NA; d_gene: TRBD2; j_gene: TRBJ2-1
CDR3nt: TGTGCCACCAGCAGAGAGGTCCCGGGGCCTGGATCACCCCTCCACTTT; CDR3aa: CATSREVPGPGSPLHF; v_gene: TRBV15; abundance: NA; d_gene: NA; j_gene: TRBJ1-6
CDR3nt: TGTGCCAGCAGCCAAGAGTGGGCGGGCCCGACCGGCGAGACCCAGTACTTC; CDR3aa: CASSQEWAGPTGETQYF; v_gene: TRBV4-2; abundance: NA; d_gene: NA; j_gene: TRBJ2-5
CDR3nt: TGTGCCAGCAGCTCCGGACAGGGGTGGACCTATGGCTACACCTTC; CDR3aa: CASSSGQGWTYGYTF; v_gene: TRBV7-9; abundance: NA; d_gene: TRBD1; j_gene: TRBJ1-2
CDR3nt: TGCGCCAGCAGCCAAGAAGTTGTCAGCTACGAGCAGTACTTC; CDR3aa: CASSQEVVSYEQYF; v_gene: TRBV4-1; abundance: few; d_gene: NA; j_gene: TRBJ2-7
CDR3nt: TGTGCCACCCTACCAGCGCAGGGGTCATACGAGCAGTACTTC; CDR3aa: CATLPAQGSYEQYF; v_gene: TRBV27; abundance: NA; d_gene: NA; j_gene: TRBJ2-7
CDR3nt: TGTGCCAGCAGCCCACCGGGACAGGGTTTCGGATTTGGTTTGAACACTGAAGCTTTCTTT; CDR3aa: CASSPPGQGFGFGLNTEAFF; v_gene: TRBV12-3/TRBV12-4; abundance: few; d_gene: TRBD1; j_gene: TRBJ1-1
CDR3nt: TGCAGCGTTTGGACAGGGGGACTTCAAGAGACCCAGTACTTC; CDR3aa: CSVWTGGLQETQYF; v_gene: TRBV29-1; abundance: NA; d_gene: TRBD1; j_gene: TRBJ2-5
CDR3nt: TGTGCCAGCGGAGCGGGACTCCCACCTTACAATGAGCAGTTCTTC; CDR3aa: CASGAGLPPYNEQFF; v_gene: TRBV7-2; abundance: few; d_gene: TRBD2; j_gene: TRBJ2-1
CDR3nt: TGTGCCAGCAGCAAAGCCGGGGCAGGACCTAACAATGAGCAGTTCTTC; CDR3aa: CASSKAGAGPNNEQFF; v_gene: TRBV21-1; abundance: NA; d_gene: NA; j_gene: TRBJ2-1
CDR3nt: TGTGCCAGCAGTCCCGGGACAGGGATCGAATACGAGCAGTACTTC; CDR3aa: CASSPGTGIEYEQYF; v_gene: TRBV28; abundance: NA; d_gene: TRBD1; j_gene: TRBJ2-7
CDR3nt: TGTGCCAGCAGTCCCGGACTAGCGGGAGGCTACGAGCAGTACTTC; CDR3aa: CASSPGLAGGYEQYF; v_gene: TRBV12-3/TRBV12-4; abundance: few; d_gene: TRBD2; j_gene: TRBJ2-7
CDR3nt: TGTGCCACCAGCGACGGGACGACTAGCACAGATACGCAGTATTTT; CDR3aa: CATSDGTTSTDTQYF; v_gene: TRBV24-1; abundance: few; d_gene: NA; j_gene: TRBJ2-3
CDR3nt: TGCGCCAGCAGCTTGCCCCTCCTGGACAATGAGCAGTTCTTC; CDR3aa: CASSLPLLDNEQFF; v_gene: TRBV5-1; abundance: few; d_gene: NA; j_gene: TRBJ2-1
CDR3nt: TGTGCCAGCAGCGGGGAAGGGCTCTTGGGAGAGATTCAGTACTTC; CDR3aa: CASSGEGLLGEIQYF; v_gene: TRBV7-3; abundance: few; d_gene: NA; j_gene: TRBJ2-5
CDR3nt: TGTGCCAGCAGCTTATTTCAGGGCGGGGCAGATACGCAGTATTTT; CDR3aa: CASSLFQGGADTQYF; v_gene: TRBV7-9; abundance: few; d_gene: NA; j_gene: TRBJ2-3
CDR3nt: TGCGCCAGCAGCCCAAGCCAGGGAGCCTACAATGAGCAGTTCTTC; CDR3aa: CASSPSQGAYNEQFF; v_gene: TRBV4-1; abundance: NA; d_gene: NA; j_gene: TRBJ2-1
CDR3nt: TGTGCCAGCAGCAGAAACAGGGGGCGGAACACTGAAGCTTTCTTT; CDR3aa: CASSRNRGRNTEAFF; v_gene: TRBV3-1; abundance: NA; d_gene: TRBD1; j_gene: TRBJ1-1
CDR3nt: TGTGCCAGCAGTTGGGGGGGGTGTGAGACCCAGTACTTC; CDR3aa: CASSWGGCETQYF; v_gene: TRBV12-3/TRBV12-4; abundance: NA; d_gene: TRBD2; j_gene: TRBJ2-5
CDR3nt: TGTGCCAGTAGTATTATGACTAGCGGGGAAAATGAGCAGTTCTTC; CDR3aa: CASSIMTSGENEQFF; v_gene: TRBV19; abundance: few; d_gene: TRBD2; j_gene: TRBJ2-1
CDR3nt: TGCAGCGTTGACGCCAGAGCCTATGGCTACACCTTC; CDR3aa: CSVDARAYGYTF; v_gene: TRBV29-1; abundance: few; d_gene: NA; j_gene: TRBJ1-2
CDR3nt: TGTGCCAGCAGCGCCCCGTCAGGGGACACTGAAGCTTTCTTT; CDR3aa: CASSAPSGDTEAFF; v_gene: TRBV7-6; abundance: few; d_gene: NA; j_gene: TRBJ1-1
CDR3nt: TGCAGTGCCGCAACAGGGAGGAGGTACAATGAGCAGTTCTTC; CDR3aa: CSAATGRRYNEQFF; v_gene: TRBV20-1; abundance: NA; d_gene: NA; j_gene: TRBJ2-1